This T cell receptor (beta chain) was recorded in a study of blood T cell repertoires in COVID-19. Study-level information: The United States, Italy and Spain supplied acute and convalescent COVID-19 samples. Sources were T cells, B-cell-depleted T cells, or PBMCs; the material itself was cDNA or gDNA.

As processed by the authors: Amplification from reference gene primers served as the basis for estimated nucleated cell counts. Using immunoSEQ multiplex PCR, the repertoire was profiled, and TCRdb retains in-frame clones only, with some absent. The V and J calls and the clone size are those of that table, but D and trimming were determined from the DNA. The table includes about 59,000 clones, around four fifths detected once. The CDR3 is 16 residues long. V lost 3 bases and J lost 0, with 14 bases in between. The germline V gene encodes CDR1 LGHNA and CDR2 YNFKEQ. This TCR was recovered from a woman aged 70-85 years with acute or convalescent COVID-19. The rearrangement links TRBV4-2 to TRBJ1-1; D might be TRBD1 (6 bases). The specimen sequenced was peripheral blood. The chain's CDR3 is CASSQGAVGLNTEAFF. The CDR3 region has the DNA TGTGCCAGCAGCCAGGGGGCCGTAGGCCTGAACACTGAAGCTTTCTTT.